This is a list of T cell receptor beta chains from one sample in a study of blood T cells in healthy people across ages. One entry per CDR3 protein results from TCRdb running MiXCR on the 5' RACE reads. The sample contains roughly 800,000 distinct CDR3 sequences, 58% of which appear only once. The sequencing input was blood. The receptor source for this set is a man younger than 40 in good health. CDR3s include the opening cysteine and the closing phenylalanine or tryptophan. Each record gives: V gene, J gene, D gene, clone size, CDR3 DNA, CDR3 protein. The D gene is left open where the match is weak. Clone size appears in some rows only: once, few, many, or a class for an expanded clone.

V gene: TRBV27
J gene: TRBJ2-7
D gene: NA
clone size: NA
CDR3 DNA: TGTGCCAGCAGTACCCTCCGACAGCGAGGGGATCTCCACGAGCAGTACTTC
CDR3 protein: CASSTLRQRGDLHEQYF

V gene: TRBV5-5
J gene: TRBJ1-5
D gene: NA
clone size: NA
CDR3 DNA: TGTGCCAGCAGTTTCGCAGGGATTGGCAATCAGCCCCAGCATTTT
CDR3 protein: CASSFAGIGNQPQHF

V gene: TRBV4-3
J gene: TRBJ1-1
D gene: NA
clone size: NA
CDR3 DNA: TGCGCCAGCAGCCAAGATGGTGGGAGGGTCACGACCGGTCGCGCTGAAGCTTTCTTT
CDR3 protein: CASSQDGGRVTTGRAEAFF

V gene: TRBV29-1
J gene: TRBJ2-3
D gene: TRBD2
clone size: NA
CDR3 DNA: TGCGGCGTCTCACACTTGGCGGGGGGGTCAGGAGATACGCAGTATTTT
CDR3 protein: CGVSHLAGGSGDTQYF

V gene: TRBV7-6
J gene: TRBJ2-7
D gene: NA
clone size: NA
CDR3 DNA: TGTGCCAGCAGCTCCAGGGCCACCACGAGCTCCTACGAGCAGTACTTC
CDR3 protein: CASSSRATTSSYEQYF

V gene: TRBV20-1
J gene: TRBJ2-1
D gene: NA
clone size: NA
CDR3 DNA: TGCAGTGTTCGGGAACTGCGGAGTGAGCAGTTCTTC
CDR3 protein: CSVRELRSEQFF

V gene: TRBV18
J gene: TRBJ2-1
D gene: TRBD2
clone size: NA
CDR3 DNA: TGTGCCAGCTCGCAAAAATCAGCGGGGGGGCCAGTAGGGCGTGAGCAGTTCTTC
CDR3 protein: CASSQKSAGGPVGREQFF

V gene: TRBV28
J gene: TRBJ2-5
D gene: NA
clone size: few
CDR3 DNA: TGTGCCAGCAGCACAAGACTCAACGGCAGGTACCAAGAGACCCAGTACTTC
CDR3 protein: CASSTRLNGRYQETQYF

V gene: TRBV28
J gene: TRBJ2-1
D gene: NA
clone size: NA
CDR3 DNA: TGTGCCAGCAGTCAGGGGATTTGGAATGAGCAGTTCTTC
CDR3 protein: CASSQGIWNEQFF

V gene: TRBV27
J gene: TRBJ1-4
D gene: NA
clone size: NA
CDR3 DNA: TGTGCCAGCGGAGTAGTGTTTTCTACAACTAATGAAAAACTGTTTTTT
CDR3 protein: CASGVVFSTTNEKLFF

V gene: TRBV20-1
J gene: TRBJ2-3
D gene: TRBD2
clone size: NA
CDR3 DNA: TGCAGTGCATTTGTAGCGGGAGGGACCCCAGATACGCAGTATTTT
CDR3 protein: CSAFVAGGTPDTQYF

V gene: TRBV20-1
J gene: TRBJ2-3
D gene: NA
clone size: NA
CDR3 DNA: TGCAGTGCTAGAGATTTAGTGACACATACTCGCACAGATACGCAGTATTTT
CDR3 protein: CSARDLVTHTRTDTQYF

V gene: TRBV6-5
J gene: TRBJ1-2
D gene: NA
clone size: NA
CDR3 DNA: TGTGTCAGCAGACGGGGGGCTGACGAAATCTATGGCTACACCTTC
CDR3 protein: CVSRRGADEIYGYTF

V gene: TRBV7-9
J gene: TRBJ2-3
D gene: NA
clone size: once
CDR3 DNA: TGTGCCAGCAGCTACGGTGGGCGGCCAGATACGCAGTATTTT
CDR3 protein: CASSYGGRPDTQYF

V gene: TRBV29-1
J gene: TRBJ2-1
D gene: NA
clone size: few
CDR3 DNA: TGCAGTGTTACCCTCGATCTCGGACGTTCTTACAATGAGCAGTTCTTC
CDR3 protein: CSVTLDLGRSYNEQFF

V gene: TRBV6-6
J gene: TRBJ1-2
D gene: NA
clone size: NA
CDR3 DNA: TGTGCCAGCAGTCTAACCGGGCAGGGTTATGGCTACACCTTC
CDR3 protein: CASSLTGQGYGYTF

V gene: TRBV9
J gene: TRBJ2-2
D gene: NA
clone size: NA
CDR3 DNA: TGTGCCAGCAGCGTTGAGTACCGGGAGCTGTTTTTT
CDR3 protein: CASSVEYRELFF

V gene: TRBV11-2
J gene: TRBJ2-7
D gene: TRBD1
clone size: few
CDR3 DNA: TGTGCCAGCAGCCGATGGGGGGACAGGGCTCCAGCCTACGAGCAGTACTTC
CDR3 protein: CASSRWGDRAPAYEQYF

V gene: TRBV7-2
J gene: TRBJ1-6
D gene: TRBD1
clone size: NA
CDR3 DNA: TGTGCCAGCAGCTGGACCGGGACAGGGCTGCGGTCACCCCTCCACTTT
CDR3 protein: CASSWTGTGLRSPLHF

V gene: TRBV20-1
J gene: TRBJ1-1
D gene: NA
clone size: NA
CDR3 DNA: TGCAGTGCCCCCCCGGCGGGTTGGGAGGCTTTCTTT
CDR3 protein: CSAPPAGWEAFF

V gene: TRBV20-1
J gene: TRBJ2-3
D gene: NA
clone size: few
CDR3 DNA: TGCAGTGCCCCGGTCGAGTCGAACTCGGATACGCAGTATTTT
CDR3 protein: CSAPVESNSDTQYF

V gene: TRBV20-1
J gene: TRBJ2-3
D gene: NA
clone size: NA
CDR3 DNA: TGCAGTGCTACGGAACCCGTGGACTCAGATACGCAGTATTTT
CDR3 protein: CSATEPVDSDTQYF

V gene: TRBV7-9
J gene: TRBJ2-7
D gene: TRBD2
clone size: few
CDR3 DNA: TGTGCCAGCAGCGCGGGACTAGCGGACTACGAGCAGTACTTC
CDR3 protein: CASSAGLADYEQYF

V gene: TRBV20-1
J gene: TRBJ2-3
D gene: TRBD2
clone size: many
CDR3 DNA: TGCAGTGCTGAACTAGCGGGAGGAACAGATACGCAGTATTTT
CDR3 protein: CSAELAGGTDTQYF

V gene: TRBV2
J gene: TRBJ2-7
D gene: NA
clone size: NA
CDR3 DNA: TGTGCCAGCAGTACAGGCCTACCCTACGAGCAGTACTTC
CDR3 protein: CASSTGLPYEQYF

V gene: TRBV7-2
J gene: TRBJ2-4
D gene: NA
clone size: many
CDR3 DNA: TGTGCCAGCAGCTTAGGACAGGAGAAAGCCAAAAACATTCAGTACTTC
CDR3 protein: CASSLGQEKAKNIQYF

V gene: TRBV11-2
J gene: TRBJ2-1
D gene: NA
clone size: few
CDR3 DNA: TGTGCCAGCAGTAATTTAGATGTCGGCTCGTCCCGTCATGAGCAGTTCTTC
CDR3 protein: CASSNLDVGSSRHEQFF

V gene: TRBV7-8
J gene: TRBJ2-7
D gene: TRBD1
clone size: NA
CDR3 DNA: TGTGCCAGCAGCCCAGGGACAGGTCCTTCCTACGAGCATTACTTC
CDR3 protein: CASSPGTGPSYEHYF

V gene: TRBV11-2
J gene: TRBJ2-3
D gene: TRBD2
clone size: NA
CDR3 DNA: TGTGCCAGCAGCTTAGAGGTAGCGGGAGGGCCGGGGACCGGCCGATGGGATACGCAGTATTTT
CDR3 protein: CASSLEVAGGPGTGRWDTQYF

V gene: TRBV19
J gene: TRBJ2-1
D gene: TRBD1
clone size: NA
CDR3 DNA: TGTGCCAGTAGTATACCGGGACAGGGTTACAATGAGCAGTTCTTC
CDR3 protein: CASSIPGQGYNEQFF

V gene: TRBV7-2
J gene: TRBJ2-1
D gene: TRBD1
clone size: NA
CDR3 DNA: TGTGCCAGCAGCGGGCAACAGGGGGCCTTTAATGAGCAGTTCTTC
CDR3 protein: CASSGQQGAFNEQFF

V gene: TRBV29-1
J gene: TRBJ2-1
D gene: NA
clone size: NA
CDR3 DNA: TGCAGCGTCGCAACTTCCTCCGTGGGTGGTGAGCAGTTCTTC
CDR3 protein: CSVATSSVGGEQFF

V gene: TRBV4-3
J gene: TRBJ2-7
D gene: TRBD2
clone size: NA
CDR3 DNA: TGCGCCAGCAGCCAAGTATCTAGCGGGAGGGCCGTCGAGCAGTACTTC
CDR3 protein: CASSQVSSGRAVEQYF

V gene: TRBV29-1
J gene: TRBJ2-1
D gene: TRBD1
clone size: NA
CDR3 DNA: TGCAGCGCCGGACAGGGCGGCAATGAGCAGTTCTTC
CDR3 protein: CSAGQGGNEQFF

V gene: TRBV4-2
J gene: TRBJ2-7
D gene: TRBD1
clone size: few
CDR3 DNA: TGTGCCAGCAGCCACGGGACAGGGCCCTACGAGCAGTACTTC
CDR3 protein: CASSHGTGPYEQYF

V gene: TRBV20-1
J gene: TRBJ1-6
D gene: NA
clone size: NA
CDR3 DNA: TGCAGTGCTAGAGATCTAGTTTCTGGACCCCTCCACTTT
CDR3 protein: CSARDLVSGPLHF

V gene: TRBV20-1
J gene: TRBJ1-4
D gene: NA
clone size: NA
CDR3 DNA: TGCAGTGCTCCAGGGGCTTGGGGGAGTAATGAAAAACTGTTTTTT
CDR3 protein: CSAPGAWGSNEKLFF

V gene: TRBV28
J gene: TRBJ2-7
D gene: TRBD1
clone size: NA
CDR3 DNA: TGTGCCAGCAGGACCGACAGGGTCCGCTACGAGCAGTACTTC
CDR3 protein: CASRTDRVRYEQYF

V gene: TRBV5-1
J gene: TRBJ2-1
D gene: TRBD1
clone size: NA
CDR3 DNA: TGCGCCAGCAGCTTTATAAGACAGGGAGCTAACAATGAGCAGTTCTTC
CDR3 protein: CASSFIRQGANNEQFF

V gene: TRBV15
J gene: TRBJ2-3
D gene: TRBD2
clone size: NA
CDR3 DNA: TGTGCCACCAGCAGAGAGAAGCCCCTAGCGGGAGCCCTCTTCTCCTCAGATACGCAGTATTTT
CDR3 protein: CATSREKPLAGALFSSDTQYF

V gene: TRBV2
J gene: TRBJ2-1
D gene: NA
clone size: NA
CDR3 DNA: TGTGCCAGCAGTGTGATGGAGGGAGAGGGGAGTGAGCAGTTCTTC
CDR3 protein: CASSVMEGEGSEQFF

V gene: TRBV9
J gene: TRBJ2-5
D gene: TRBD2
clone size: few
CDR3 DNA: TGTGCCAGCAGCGTAGGCGGCGGGGGCCAAGAGACCCAGTACTTC
CDR3 protein: CASSVGGGGQETQYF

V gene: TRBV28
J gene: TRBJ2-7
D gene: TRBD1
clone size: few
CDR3 DNA: TGTGCCAGCACCGGGACAGGGACCTACGAGCAGTACTTC
CDR3 protein: CASTGTGTYEQYF

V gene: TRBV13
J gene: TRBJ1-2
D gene: NA
clone size: NA
CDR3 DNA: TGTGCCAGCAGCTTAGGAAGGGGCACATATGGCTACACCTTC
CDR3 protein: CASSLGRGTYGYTF

V gene: TRBV14
J gene: TRBJ2-7
D gene: NA
clone size: NA
CDR3 DNA: TGTGCCAGCAGCCAAGATGTGGGCAGTCCCCACGAGCAGTACTTC
CDR3 protein: CASSQDVGSPHEQYF

V gene: TRBV5-1
J gene: TRBJ2-5
D gene: NA
clone size: NA
CDR3 DNA: TGCGCCAGCAGTCAGTGGAGAAGACCCCAAGAGACCCAGTACTTC
CDR3 protein: CASSQWRRPQETQYF